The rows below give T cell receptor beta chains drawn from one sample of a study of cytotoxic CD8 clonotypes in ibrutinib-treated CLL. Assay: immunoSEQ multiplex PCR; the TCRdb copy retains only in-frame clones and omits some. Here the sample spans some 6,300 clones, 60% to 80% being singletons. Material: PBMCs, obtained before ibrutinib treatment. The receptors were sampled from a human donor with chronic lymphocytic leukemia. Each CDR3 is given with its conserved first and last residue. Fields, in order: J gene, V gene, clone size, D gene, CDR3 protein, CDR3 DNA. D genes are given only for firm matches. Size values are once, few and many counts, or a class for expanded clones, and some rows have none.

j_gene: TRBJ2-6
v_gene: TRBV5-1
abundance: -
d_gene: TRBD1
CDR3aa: CASSEQGAGANVLTF
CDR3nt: TGCGCCAGCAGCGAACAGGGGGCTGGGGCCAACGTCCTGACTTTC

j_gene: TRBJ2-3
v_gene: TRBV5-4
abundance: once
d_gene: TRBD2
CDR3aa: CASSLAGAGGPTPYF
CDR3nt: TGTGCCAGCAGCTTGGCCGGGGCGGGGGGGCCTACCCCGTATTTT

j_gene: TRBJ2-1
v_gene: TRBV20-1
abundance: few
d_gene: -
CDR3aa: CSAKGNEQFF
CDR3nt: TGCAGTGCTAAGGGCAATGAGCAGTTCTTC

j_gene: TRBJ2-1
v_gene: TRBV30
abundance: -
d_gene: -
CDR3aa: CAWSSGGSGEQFF
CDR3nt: TGTGCCTGGAGTTCCGGGGGTAGTGGTGAGCAGTTCTTC

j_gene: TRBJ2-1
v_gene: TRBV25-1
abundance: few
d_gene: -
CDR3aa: CASSQLGGQFF
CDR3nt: TGTGCCAGCAGTCAGTTGGGGGGGCAGTTCTTC

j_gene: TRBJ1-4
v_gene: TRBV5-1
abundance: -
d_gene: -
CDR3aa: CASSSGQTEKLFF
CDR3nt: TGCGCCAGCAGTTCTGGACAGACTGAAAAACTGTTTTTT

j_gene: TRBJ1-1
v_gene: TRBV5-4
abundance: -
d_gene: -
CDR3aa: CASSNRNRDTEAFF
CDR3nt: TGTGCCAGCAGTAATCGAAACAGGGACACTGAAGCTTTCTTT

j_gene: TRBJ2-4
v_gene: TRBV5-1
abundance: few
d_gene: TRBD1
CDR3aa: CASSLGGTGPAKNIQYF
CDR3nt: TGCGCCAGCAGCTTGGGGGGGACAGGTCCGGCCAAAAACATTCAGTACTTC

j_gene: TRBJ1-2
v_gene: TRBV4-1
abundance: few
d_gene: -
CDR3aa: CASSQVLGGPGYGYTF
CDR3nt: TGCGCCAGCAGCCAAGTTCTGGGGGGCCCAGGCTATGGCTACACCTTC

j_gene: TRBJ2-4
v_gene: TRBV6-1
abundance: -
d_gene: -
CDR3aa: CAIRSGSGNIQYF
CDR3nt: TGTGCCATTAGGAGTGGGAGTGGAAACATTCAGTACTTC

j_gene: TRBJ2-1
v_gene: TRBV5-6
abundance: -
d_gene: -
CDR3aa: CASSLAGDEQFF
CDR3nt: TGTGCCAGCAGCTTGGCCGGGGATGAGCAGTTCTTC

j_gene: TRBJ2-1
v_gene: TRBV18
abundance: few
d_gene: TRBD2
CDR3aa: CASSPRQRGGNNEQFF
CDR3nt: TGTGCCAGCTCACCACGTCAGCGGGGGGGAAACAATGAGCAGTTCTTC

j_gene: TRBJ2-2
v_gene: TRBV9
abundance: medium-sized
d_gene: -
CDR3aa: CASSVARGAGELFF
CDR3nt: TGTGCCAGCAGCGTAGCTAGGGGGGCCGGGGAGCTGTTTTTT

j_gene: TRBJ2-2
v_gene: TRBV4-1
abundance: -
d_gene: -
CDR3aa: CASSQVSYNGKNTGELFF
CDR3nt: TGCGCCAGCAGCCAAGTAAGTTACAACGGAAAGAACACCGGGGAGCTGTTTTTT

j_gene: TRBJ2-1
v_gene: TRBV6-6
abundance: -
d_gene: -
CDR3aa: CASSYSDGVEQFF
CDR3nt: TGTGCCAGCAGTTACTCTGACGGGGTTGAGCAGTTCTTC

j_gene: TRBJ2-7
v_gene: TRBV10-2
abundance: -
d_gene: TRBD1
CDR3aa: CASRPQGRPYEQYF
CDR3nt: TGCGCCAGCAGACCACAGGGGAGACCCTACGAGCAGTACTTC

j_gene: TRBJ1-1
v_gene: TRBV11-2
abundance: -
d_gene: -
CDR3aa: CASSRGGPEAFF
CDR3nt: TGTGCCAGCAGCCGGGGGGGACCTGAAGCTTTCTTT

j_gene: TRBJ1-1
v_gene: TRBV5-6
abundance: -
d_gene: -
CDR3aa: CASSLVQLVNTEAFF
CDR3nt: TGTGCCAGCAGCTTGGTACAGTTAGTTAACACTGAAGCTTTCTTT

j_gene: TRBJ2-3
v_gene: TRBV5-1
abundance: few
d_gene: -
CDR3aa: CASSFRDKGGKAQYF
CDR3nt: TGCGCCAGCAGCTTCCGGGACAAGGGGGGGAAAGCGCAGTATTTT

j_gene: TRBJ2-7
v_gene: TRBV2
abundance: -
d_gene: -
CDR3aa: CASRTTGLIYEQYF
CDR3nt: TGTGCCAGCAGGACGACAGGCCTCATCTACGAGCAGTACTTC

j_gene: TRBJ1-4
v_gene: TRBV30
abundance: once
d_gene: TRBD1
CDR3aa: CAWTKTGWREKLFF
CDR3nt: TGTGCCTGGACAAAGACAGGGTGGCGGGAAAAACTGTTTTTT

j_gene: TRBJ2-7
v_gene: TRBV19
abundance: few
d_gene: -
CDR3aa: CASSMGFQTYEQYF
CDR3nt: TGTGCCAGTAGTATGGGATTCCAAACCTACGAGCAGTACTTC

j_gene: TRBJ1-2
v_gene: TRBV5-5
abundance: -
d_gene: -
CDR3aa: CASSLGAIVNYGYTF
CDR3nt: TGTGCCAGCAGCTTGGGGGCAATTGTGAACTATGGCTACACCTTC

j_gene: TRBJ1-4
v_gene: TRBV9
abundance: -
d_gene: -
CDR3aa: CASSVVGSEGKLFF
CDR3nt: TGTGCCAGCAGCGTAGTGGGGTCGGAAGGAAAACTGTTTTTT

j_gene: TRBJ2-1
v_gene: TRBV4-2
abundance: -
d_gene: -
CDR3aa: CASSQGTFEQFF
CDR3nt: TGTGCCAGCAGCCAGGGGACCTTTGAGCAGTTCTTC

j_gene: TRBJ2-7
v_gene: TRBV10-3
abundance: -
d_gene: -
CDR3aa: CAISDSKVGQYF
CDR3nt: TGTGCCATCAGTGACTCTAAGGTGGGTCAGTACTTC

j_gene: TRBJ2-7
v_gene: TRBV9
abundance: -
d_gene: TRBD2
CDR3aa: CASSAGLAVYEQYF
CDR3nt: TGTGCCAGCAGCGCGGGACTAGCGGTTTACGAGCAGTACTTC

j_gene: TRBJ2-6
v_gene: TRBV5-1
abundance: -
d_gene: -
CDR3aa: CASSPTSTGANVLTF
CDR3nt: TGCGCCAGCAGCCCTACATCGACTGGGGCCAACGTCCTGACTTTC

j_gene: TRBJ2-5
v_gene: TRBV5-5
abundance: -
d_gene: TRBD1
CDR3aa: CASSWDSHRQETQYF
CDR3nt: TGTGCCAGCAGTTGGGACAGCCATCGACAAGAGACCCAGTACTTC

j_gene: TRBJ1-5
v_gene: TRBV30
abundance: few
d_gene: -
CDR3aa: CAWNRDSNQPQHF
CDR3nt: TGTGCCTGGAACCGGGATAGCAATCAGCCCCAGCATTTT

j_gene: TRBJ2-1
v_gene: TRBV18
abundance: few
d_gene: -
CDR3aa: CASSPPDGVNNEQFF
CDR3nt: TGTGCCAGCTCACCACCCGATGGGGTCAACAATGAGCAGTTCTTC